The rows below give T cell receptor beta chains drawn from one sample of a study of T cell repertoires in cytomegalovirus infection. TCRdb re-analysed the reads in MiXCR, keeping a single row per CDR3 protein. This sample has about 130,000 distinct CDR3 sequences, with more than 20% found just once. Their specific antigens are unknown. Material for sequencing was PBMCs, sequenced either directly or after in vitro stimulation (not recorded which). These receptors came from a human donor in good health (CMV status not recorded). Some clones in this sample may be carry-over from other donors' samples. The CDR3 runs from the conserved cysteine through the conserved F or W. D genes are given only for firm matches. A clone size is listed for some rows: how often the clone was seen (once, few, many), or a class if it is expanded.

cdr3_aa cdr3_nt j_call clone_size v_call d_call
CATSDATRETQYF TGTGCCACCAGTGATGCAACAAGGGAGACCCAGTACTTC TRBJ2-5 few TRBV24-1 -
CASSSAGGRSYEQYF TGTGCCAGCAGCTCAGCGGGAGGCCGCTCCTACGAGCAGTACTTC TRBJ2-7 - TRBV5-4 TRBD2
CASSQETDSPLHF TGCGCCAGCAGCCAAGAAACGGATTCACCCCTCCACTTT TRBJ1-6 few TRBV4-3 -
CSVARTSGNEQYF TGCAGCGTTGCGAGGACTAGCGGGAACGAGCAGTACTTC TRBJ2-7 few TRBV29-1 TRBD2
CASSGGTPSSYNSPLHF TGTGCCAGTAGCGGAGGGACGCCGAGCTCCTATAATTCACCCCTCCACTTT TRBJ1-6 - TRBV19 -
CASGQQSTDTQYF TGTGCCAGCGGACAGCAAAGCACAGATACGCAGTATTTT TRBJ2-3 few TRBV12-3/TRBV12-4 -
CASSFNPTGNTEAFF TGTGCCAGCAGTTTTAACCCGACGGGGAACACTGAAGCTTTCTTT TRBJ1-1 many TRBV6-2/TRBV6-3 -
CASSQYSGLAGEQFF TGTGCCAGCAGCCAATATTCGGGACTAGCGGGAGAGCAGTTCTTC TRBJ2-1 once TRBV7-2 TRBD2
CASSLPGLALNTGELFF TGTGCCAGCAGCCTTCCGGGACTAGCGTTGAACACCGGGGAGCTGTTTTTT TRBJ2-2 once TRBV5-4 TRBD2
CSARDLNRGAETQYF TGCAGTGCTAGAGATCTGAACCGCGGGGCAGAGACCCAGTACTTC TRBJ2-5 - TRBV20-1 -
CASSLKGNFNSPLHF TGTGCCAGCAGTTTAAAAGGGAACTTTAATTCACCCCTCCACTTT TRBJ1-6 many TRBV27 -
CATHGAARRGYNEQFF TGTGCCACCCATGGGGCGGCCAGGAGGGGCTACAATGAGCAGTTCTTC TRBJ2-1 - TRBV6-2/TRBV6-3 -
CASSLYGIRNQPQHF TGTGCCAGTAGTTTGTACGGGATCCGCAATCAGCCCCAGCATTTT TRBJ1-5 few TRBV19 -
CASRPGLLNTEAFF TGTGCCAGCAGGCCGGGACTCTTGAACACTGAAGCTTTCTTT TRBJ1-1 - TRBV6-5 -
CASLRDRTYNEQFF TGTGCCAGCCTCCGGGACCGCACCTACAATGAGCAGTTCTTC TRBJ2-1 - TRBV2 -
CSASPGLAMVTDTQYF TGCAGTGCTAGTCCTGGACTAGCGATGGTTACAGATACGCAGTATTTT TRBJ2-3 - TRBV20-1 TRBD2
CASSFSGTGGDEQYF TGTGCCAGCAGCTTTTCCGGGACAGGGGGCGACGAGCAGTACTTC TRBJ2-7 - TRBV5-6 TRBD1
CASSLGDRFTEAFF TGTGCCAGCAGCTTGGGGGACAGGTTCACTGAAGCTTTCTTT TRBJ1-1 few TRBV7-2 TRBD1
CASSIQGSVQPQHF TGTGCCAGCAGCATCCAGGGGTCGGTTCAGCCCCAGCATTTT TRBJ1-5 - TRBV5-4 -
CSAIEVHNQPQHF TGCAGCGCTATAGAGGTTCACAATCAGCCCCAGCATTTT TRBJ1-5 - TRBV20-1 -
CASSLPSSGRLASTDTQYF TGTGCCAGCAGCTTACCCTCTAGCGGGAGGTTAGCTAGCACAGATACGCAGTATTTT TRBJ2-3 many TRBV7-8 TRBD2
CASSLALGGTSDQPQHF TGTGCCAGCAGCTTAGCTCTAGGGGGGACGAGCGATCAGCCCCAGCATTTT TRBJ1-5 medium-sized TRBV7-2 -
CASSLAPGGGNTIYF TGTGCCAGCAGCTTAGCCCCGGGAGGGGGAAACACCATATATTTT TRBJ1-3 many TRBV7-2 -
CSVADRGAYGYTF TGCAGCGTAGCCGACAGGGGGGCTTATGGCTACACCTTC TRBJ1-2 - TRBV29-1 TRBD1
CASSRSDPGNGYTF TGTGCCAGCAGCCGCTCGGACCCAGGCAACGGCTACACCTTC TRBJ1-2 few TRBV7-2 -
CASRGTWRVNTEAFF TGTGCCAGCAGGGGCACCTGGAGAGTGAACACTGAAGCTTTCTTT TRBJ1-1 - TRBV27 -